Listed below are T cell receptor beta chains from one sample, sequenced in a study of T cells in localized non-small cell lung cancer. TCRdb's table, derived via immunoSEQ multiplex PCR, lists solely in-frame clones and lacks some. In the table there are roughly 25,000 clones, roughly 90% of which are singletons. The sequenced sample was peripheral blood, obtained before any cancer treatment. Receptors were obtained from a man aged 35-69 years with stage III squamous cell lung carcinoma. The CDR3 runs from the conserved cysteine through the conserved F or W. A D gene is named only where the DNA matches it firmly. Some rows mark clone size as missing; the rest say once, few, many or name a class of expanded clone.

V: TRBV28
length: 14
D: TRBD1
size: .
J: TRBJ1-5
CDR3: CASRYDTGGRAQHF
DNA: TGTGCCAGCAGATACGATACAGGGGGCAGGGCCCAGCATTTT

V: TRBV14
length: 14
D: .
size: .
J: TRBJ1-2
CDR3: CASSQEQGSYGYTF
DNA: TGTGCCAGCAGCCAAGAGCAGGGGAGCTATGGCTACACCTTC

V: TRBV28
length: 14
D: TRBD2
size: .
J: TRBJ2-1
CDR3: CASRLAGGYNEQFF
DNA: TGTGCCAGCAGGCTAGCGGGGGGGTACAATGAGCAGTTCTTC

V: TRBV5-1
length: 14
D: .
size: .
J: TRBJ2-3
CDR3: CASSLAADTDTQYF
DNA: TGCGCCAGCAGCTTGGCGGCGGACACAGATACGCAGTATTTT

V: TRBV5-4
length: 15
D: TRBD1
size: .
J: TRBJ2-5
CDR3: CASSPYRGRAETQYF
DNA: TGTGCCAGCAGCCCTTACAGGGGGCGGGCAGAGACCCAGTACTTC

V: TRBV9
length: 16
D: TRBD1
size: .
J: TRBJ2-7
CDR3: CASSVSGQGVYDEQYF
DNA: TGTGCCAGCAGCGTAAGTGGACAGGGGGTATACGACGAGCAGTACTTC

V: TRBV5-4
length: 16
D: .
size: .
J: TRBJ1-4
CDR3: CASSLNRGATNEKLFF
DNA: TGTGCCAGCAGCTTGAATAGGGGAGCAACTAATGAAAAACTGTTTTTT

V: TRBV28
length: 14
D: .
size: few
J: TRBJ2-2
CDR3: CASTNQAITGELFF
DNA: TGTGCCAGCACGAATCAGGCTATCACCGGGGAGCTGTTTTTT

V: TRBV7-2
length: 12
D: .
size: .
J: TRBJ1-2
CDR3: CASSLDVYGYTF
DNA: TGTGCCAGCAGCTTAGATGTATATGGCTACACCTTC

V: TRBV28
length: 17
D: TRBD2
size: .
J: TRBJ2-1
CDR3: CASSFPGTSGSYNEQFF
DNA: TGTGCCAGCAGTTTCCCGGGGACTAGCGGGAGCTACAATGAGCAGTTCTTC

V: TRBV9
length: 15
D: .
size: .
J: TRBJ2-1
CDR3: CASSVWVAEYNEQFF
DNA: TGTGCCAGCAGCGTATGGGTAGCGGAGTACAATGAGCAGTTCTTC

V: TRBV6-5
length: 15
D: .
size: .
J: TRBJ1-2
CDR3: CASSYREFNNYGYTF
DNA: TGTGCCAGCAGTTACCGGGAGTTTAATAACTATGGCTACACCTTC

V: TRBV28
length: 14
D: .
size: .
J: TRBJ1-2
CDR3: CASRVQGGGYGYTF
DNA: TGTGCCAGCAGAGTCCAGGGCGGGGGCTATGGCTACACCTTC

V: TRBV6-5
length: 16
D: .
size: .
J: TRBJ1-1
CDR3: CASSYSPMQMNTEAFF
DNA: TGTGCCAGCAGTTACTCGCCGATGCAGATGAACACTGAAGCTTTCTTT

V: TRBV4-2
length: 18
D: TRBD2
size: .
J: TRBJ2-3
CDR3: CASSQEIAGGPSTDTQYF
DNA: TGTGCCAGCAGCCAAGAAATAGCGGGAGGACCTAGCACAGATACGCAGTATTTT

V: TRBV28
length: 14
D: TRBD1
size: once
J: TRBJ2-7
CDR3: CASRPGTGRPEQYF
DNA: TGTGCCAGCAGACCAGGGACAGGTAGGCCCGAGCAGTACTTC

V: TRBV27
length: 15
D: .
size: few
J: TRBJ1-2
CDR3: CASSLLRGAGYGYTF
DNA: TGTGCCAGCAGTTTACTGAGGGGCGCGGGCTATGGCTACACCTTC

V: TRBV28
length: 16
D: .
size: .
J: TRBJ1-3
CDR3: CASSPTLQIAGNTIYF
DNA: TGTGCCAGCAGTCCGACCTTACAGATCGCTGGAAACACCATATATTTT

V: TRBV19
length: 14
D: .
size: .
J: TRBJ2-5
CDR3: CASSGGWYQETQYF
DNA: TGTGCCAGTAGCGGGGGCTGGTACCAAGAGACCCAGTACTTC

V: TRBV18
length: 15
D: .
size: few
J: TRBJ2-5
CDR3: CASSPPMRGDETQYF
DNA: TGTGCCAGCTCACCACCGATGCGGGGTGACGAGACCCAGTACTTC

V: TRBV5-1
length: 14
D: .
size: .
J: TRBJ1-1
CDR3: CASSSGGGYTEAFF
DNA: TGCGCCAGCAGCTCCGGGGGCGGGTACACTGAAGCTTTCTTT

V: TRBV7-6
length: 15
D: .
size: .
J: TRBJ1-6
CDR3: CASSLRSSYNSPLHF
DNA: TGTGCCAGCAGCCTCAGAAGCTCCTATAATTCACCCCTCCACTTT

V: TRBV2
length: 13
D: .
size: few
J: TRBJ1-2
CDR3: CASRETENYGYTF
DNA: TGTGCCAGCAGGGAAACAGAGAACTATGGCTACACCTTC

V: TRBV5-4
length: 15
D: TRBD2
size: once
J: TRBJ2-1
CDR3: CASRRTSGNYNEQFF
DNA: TGTGCCAGCAGACGGACTAGCGGGAACTACAATGAGCAGTTCTTC

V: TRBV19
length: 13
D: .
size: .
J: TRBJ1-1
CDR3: CASSDRLNTEAFF
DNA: TGTGCCAGTAGTGACAGGCTGAACACTGAAGCTTTCTTT

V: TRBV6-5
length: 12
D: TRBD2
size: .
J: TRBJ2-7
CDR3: CASSAWGGEQYF
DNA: TGTGCCAGCAGTGCCTGGGGGGGCGAGCAGTACTTC

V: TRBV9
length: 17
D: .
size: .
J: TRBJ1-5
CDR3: CASSLVEARLGDQPQHF
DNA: TGTGCCAGCAGCCTCGTAGAGGCGCGCTTAGGCGATCAGCCCCAGCATTTT

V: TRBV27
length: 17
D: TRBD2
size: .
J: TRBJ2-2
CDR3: CASRRLAGGPLTGELFF
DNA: TGTGCCAGCAGGAGACTAGCGGGAGGGCCTCTCACCGGGGAGCTGTTTTTT

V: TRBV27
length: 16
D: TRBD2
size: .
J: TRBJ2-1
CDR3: CASSLRGLAGVDEQFF
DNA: TGTGCCAGCAGTTTAAGGGGACTAGCGGGGGTCGATGAGCAGTTCTTC

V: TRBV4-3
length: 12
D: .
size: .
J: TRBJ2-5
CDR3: CASSQGGQTQYF
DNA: TGCGCCAGCAGCCAAGGGGGGCAGACCCAGTACTTC

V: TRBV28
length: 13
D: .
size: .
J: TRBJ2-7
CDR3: CASSRSVDGEQYF
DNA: TGTGCCAGCAGTCGCAGTGTTGATGGCGAGCAGTACTTC

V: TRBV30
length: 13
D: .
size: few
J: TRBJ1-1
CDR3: CAWSRGAGTEAFF
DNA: TGTGCCTGGAGTCGGGGGGCCGGAACTGAAGCTTTCTTT

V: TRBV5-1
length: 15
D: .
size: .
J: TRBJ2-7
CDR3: CASSYRGETAYEQYF
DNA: TGCGCCAGCAGCTACCGAGGGGAGACAGCCTACGAGCAGTACTTC

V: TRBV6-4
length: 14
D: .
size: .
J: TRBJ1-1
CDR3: CASSPGGGTTEAFF
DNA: TGTGCCAGCAGTCCGGGGGGGGGAACCACTGAAGCTTTCTTT

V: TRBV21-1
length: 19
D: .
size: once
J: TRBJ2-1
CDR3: CASSKERGLAGGHYNEQFF
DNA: TGTGCCAGCAGCAAAGAGAGGGGGCTAGCGGGAGGCCACTACAATGAGCAGTTCTTC

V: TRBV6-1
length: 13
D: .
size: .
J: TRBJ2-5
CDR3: CATRGLTKETQYF
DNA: TGTGCCACCCGAGGGCTTACAAAAGAGACCCAGTACTTC

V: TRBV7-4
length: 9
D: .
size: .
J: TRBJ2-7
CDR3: CASSYEQYF
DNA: TGTGCCAGCAGCTACGAGCAGTACTTC

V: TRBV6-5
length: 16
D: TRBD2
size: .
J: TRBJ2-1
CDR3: CASSYSRLAGANEQFF
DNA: TGTGCCAGCAGTTACTCTCGGCTAGCGGGAGCGAATGAGCAGTTCTTC

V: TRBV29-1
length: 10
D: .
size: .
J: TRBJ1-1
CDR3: CSVEEVFAFF
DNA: TGCAGCGTTGAAGAGGTATTCGCTTTCTTT

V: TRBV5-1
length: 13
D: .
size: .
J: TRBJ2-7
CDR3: CASSLWDTGEQYF
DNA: TGCGCCAGCAGCTTGTGGGACACGGGGGAGCAGTACTTC

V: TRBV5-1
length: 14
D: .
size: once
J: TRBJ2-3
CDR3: CASSLSGSVDTQYF
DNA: TGCGCCAGCAGCTTATCCGGGAGTGTAGATACGCAGTATTTT

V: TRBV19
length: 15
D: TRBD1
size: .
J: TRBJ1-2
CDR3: CASSLGQGTNYGYTF
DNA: TGTGCCAGTAGTCTCGGACAGGGGACTAACTATGGCTACACCTTC

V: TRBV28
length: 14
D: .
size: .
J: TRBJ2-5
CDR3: CASSDPRAQETQYF
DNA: TGTGCCAGCTCAGACCCCAGGGCCCAAGAGACCCAGTACTTC

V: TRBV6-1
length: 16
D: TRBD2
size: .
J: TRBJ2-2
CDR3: CASSENGGRNTGELFF
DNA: TGTGCCAGCAGTGAAAACGGGGGGAGGAACACCGGGGAGCTGTTTTTT

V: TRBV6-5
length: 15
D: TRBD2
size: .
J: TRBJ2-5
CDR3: CASSGWTSGKETQYF
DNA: TGTGCCAGCAGTGGGTGGACTAGCGGGAAAGAGACCCAGTACTTC

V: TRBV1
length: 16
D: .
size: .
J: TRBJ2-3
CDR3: CTSSHLTSEGTDTQYF
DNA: TGCACCAGCAGCCACCTGACTAGCGAGGGCACAGATACGCAGTATTTT

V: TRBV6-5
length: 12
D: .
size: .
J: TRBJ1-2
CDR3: CASSPDLYGYTF
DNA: TGTGCCAGCAGTCCGGACCTTTATGGCTACACCTTC

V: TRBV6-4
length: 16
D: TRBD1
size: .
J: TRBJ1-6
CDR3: CASSFPQGVDNSPLHF
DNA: TGTGCCAGCAGTTTCCCGCAGGGGGTGGACAATTCACCCCTCCACTTT